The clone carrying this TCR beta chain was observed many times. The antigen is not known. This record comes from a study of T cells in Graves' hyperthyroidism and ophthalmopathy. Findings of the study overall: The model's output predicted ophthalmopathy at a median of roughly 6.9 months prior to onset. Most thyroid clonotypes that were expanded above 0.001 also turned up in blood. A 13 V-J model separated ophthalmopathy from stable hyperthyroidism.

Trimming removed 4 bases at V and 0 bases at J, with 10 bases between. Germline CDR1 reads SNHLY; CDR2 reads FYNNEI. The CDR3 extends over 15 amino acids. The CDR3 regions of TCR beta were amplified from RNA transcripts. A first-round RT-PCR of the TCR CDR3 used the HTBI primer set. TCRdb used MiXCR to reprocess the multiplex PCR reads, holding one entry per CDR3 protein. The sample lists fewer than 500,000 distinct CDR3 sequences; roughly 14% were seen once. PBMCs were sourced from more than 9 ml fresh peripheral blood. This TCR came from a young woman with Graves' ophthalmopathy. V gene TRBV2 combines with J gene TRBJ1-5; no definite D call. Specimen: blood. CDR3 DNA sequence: TGTGCCAGCAGTGTTACAGAGTTTAGCAATCAGCCCCAGCATTTT. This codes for CASSVTEFSNQPQHF.